This entry lists 20 T cell receptor beta chains sequenced from one sample in a study of tumor-infiltrating lymphocytes in primary liver carcinoma. Each 20-30 mg portion of unsorted bulk tissue served as the source for co-extraction of RNA and DNA. Constant-region priming of 500 ng total RNA yielded TCR beta cDNA. ARM-PCR was slightly modified, and three nested multiplex PCR rounds with it gave rise to the TCR beta libraries. TRBV1-TRBV30 forward primers and a C-beta reverse primer were used in the first two PCR rounds, which each ran for around 10 cycles. TCRdb itself ran the multiplex PCR reads through MiXCR, one entry per CDR3 protein. The table records about 43,000 distinct CDR3 sequences, about three quarters of them present only once. The sequenced material came from liver tumor tissue from sampling region 2. Subset here: tumor region T2, inferior pole. Every receptor here comes from a man aged 35 to 55 with primary liver carcinoma and hepatitis B virus infection.

Points on this clonotype: Likely a read error: the CDR3 ends without its conserved phenylalanine or tryptophan. This rearrangement joins TRBV5-1 to TRBJ1-1; no definite D call. The CDR3 spans 15 residues. Germline V gene data show CDR1 as SGHRS and CDR2 as YFSETQ. Trimming cost V 0 bases and J 4 bases, with 13 bases left between them. The CDR3 loop is CASSLGSQSGTEAFV. DNA of the CDR3: TGCGCCAGCAGCTTGGGTAGTCAGTCGGGCACTGAAGCTTTCGTT.

The CDR3 coding sequence is TGCGTCACCGGACAGGTGGCTTACGAGCAGTACTTC. This translates into CVTGQVAYEQYF. The chain uses TRBV10-2 and TRBJ2-7; 7 positions agree with TRBD1. Germline assignment: CDR1 WSHSY and CDR2 SAAADI. The CDR3 has 12 residues.

This chain uses TRBV20-1 with TRBJ2-5, with a tentative D call TRBD2 (6 bases). V was trimmed by 6 bases and J by 5 bases, leaving 19 bases between them. Germline CDR1 is DFQATT and CDR2 is SNEGSKA (reference sequence). This CDR3 is 14 amino acids long. The chain's CDR3 is CSALLEGGWETQYF. CDR3 coding DNA: TGCAGTGCGTTGCTAGAGGGAGGTTGGGAGACCCAGTACTTC.

The sample holds many counts of this clonotype. CDR3 nucleotide sequence: TGTGCCTGGGGGGACAGGGCATCCTACAATGAGCAGTTCTTC. Translation: CAWGDRASYNEQFF. The gene calls are TRBV30 and TRBJ2-1; 9 positions match TRBD1. Germline-derived CDR1 and CDR2 are GTSNPN and SVGIG (reference sequence). The CDR3 has 14 amino acids. The V segment lost 5 bases and the J segment 1 base; nucleotides outside the gene matches: 3. Combining the CDR3 with reference TRBV30 and TRBJ2-1 gives the whole variable domain SQTIHQWPATLVQPVGSPLSLECTVEGTSNPNLYWYRQAAGRGLQLLFYSVGIGQISSEVPQNLSASRPQDRQFILSSKKLLLSDSGFYLCAWGDRASYNEQFFGPGTRLTVL.

This clonotype was counted a single time. Sequence at one end of the junction differs from germline and may be a read error. CDR3 in DNA: TGTGCCAGCAGCCTTAGCGGGACTGGCTACAATGAACAGTTCTTC. It encodes CASSLSGTGYNEQFF. J is TRBJ2-1 and V is TRBV7-6; TRBD2 aligns across 8 bases. This CDR3 region has 15 residues. Germline CDR1 reads SGHVS; CDR2 reads FNYEAQ.

The V call is TRBV9, the J call TRBJ2-1; D may correspond to TRBD1 or TRBD2 (5 bases each). Germline V gene data show CDR1 as SGDLS and CDR2 as YYNGEE. Trimming cost V 7 bases and J 5 bases, with 19 bases left between them. The CDR3 totals 15 residues. For the CDR3, the DNA is TGTGCCAGCGGTCCAGGGACCCTAGGGCACAATGAGCAGTTCTTC. It specifies CASGPGTLGHNEQFF. The complete variable domain, with remaining parts taken from reference TRBV9 and TRBJ2-1, reads DSGVTQTPKHLITATGQRVTLRCSPRSGDLSVYWYQQSLDQGLQFLIQYYNGEERAKGNILERFSAQQFPDLHSELNLSSLELGDSALYFCASGPGTLGHNEQFFGPGTRLTVL.

A note on this clonotype: The conserved phenylalanine or tryptophan is not found at the CDR3 terminus, so this likely reflects a read error. The chain employs TRBV11-2 and TRBJ2-2, with 9 nucleotides matching TRBD2. The trim removed 2 bases at V and 12 bases at J, leaving 10 bases unmatched. Germline V gives CDR1 SGHAT, CDR2 FQNNGV. The length of the CDR3 is 15 residues. CDR3 residues: CASSLLAGNTRKLFS. In DNA, the CDR3 is TGTGCCAGCAGCTTACTAGCGGGGAACACCAGGAAGCTGTTTTCT.

Concerning this clonotype: One end of the junction varies from germline; a read error may be responsible. This chain joins TRBV6-2 or TRBV6-3 and TRBJ2-7, with D uncertain. The CDR3 is made up of 13 amino acids. Germline loops: CDR1 MNHEY, CDR2 SVGEGT. CDR3 amino acids: CTNSYEVPYEQCF. The CDR3 nucleotides are TGTACCAACAGTTACGAGGTACCCTACGAGCAGTGCTTC.

As concerns this clonotype: A read error may account for a junction end that differs from germline. This rearrangement joins TRBV4-2 to TRBJ2-1; D remains ambiguous. Looked up from germline, CDR1 is LGHNA and CDR2 is YNFKEQ. This CDR3 comprises 16 residues. The CDR3 reads CVSSQLNGLSYNEQFF. The CDR3, as DNA: TGTGTCAGCAGTCAACTTAACGGGCTCTCCTACAATGAGCAGTTCTTC.

As concerns this clonotype: Germline is not matched at one junction end, which may reflect a read error. The J gene is TRBJ2-5, the V gene TRBV7-9; 10 positions match TRBD1. There are 15 residues in the CDR3. From germline, CDR1 is SEHNR and CDR2 FQNEAQ (reference sequence). The CDR3 region is CAGSSWTGGEETQYF. DNA for the CDR3: TGTGCCGGCAGCTCCTGGACAGGGGGAGAAGAGACCCAGTACTTC.

In this sample, this clonotype turned up a few times. One end of the junction fails to match germline, which may point to a read error. The chain couples TRBV4-1 to TRBJ2-3; 10 nucleotides line up with TRBD2. Germline V CDR1 and CDR2: MGHRA, YSYEKL. This CDR3 region has 20 residues. The CDR3 DNA reads TGCGCCAGTAGCCAAGATTTTAAGGGACCGGCAGCGGGAGGGACAGTTACGCAGTATTTT. Its protein is CASSQDFKGPAAGGTVTQYF.

Points on this clonotype: Sequence at one end of the junction differs from germline and may be a read error. The chain recombines TRBV12-3 or TRBV12-4 with TRBJ2-3; weak D call: TRBD2 (6 bases). This CDR3 spans 11 amino acids. The CDR3 region has the DNA TGTGCCAGCAGTTGGGGGGATACGAAGTATTTC. Translated, it gives CASSWGDTKYF.

With respect to this clonotype: Germline and junction disagree at one end, which may indicate a read error. The rearrangement joins TRBV9 to TRBJ2-7, with 7 nucleotides matching TRBD2. Germline lookup yields CDR1 SGDLS and CDR2 YYNGEE. The CDR3 has 12 residues. The CDR3 here is CACSGDSYEQYF. The CDR3, as DNA: TGTGCCTGCAGCGGGGATTCCTACGAGCAGTACTTC.

About this clonotype itself: A read error may produce the germline difference seen at one junction end. The chain combines TRBV10-2 with TRBJ2-5, with D tentatively TRBD1 (5 bases). Per the germline V gene, CDR1 is WSHSY and CDR2 is SAAADI. This CDR3 is built from 13 residues. The CDR3 sequence: CASSDTRAETQCF. CDR3 nucleotides: TGCGCCAGCAGTGATACCAGGGCGGAGACCCAATGCTTC.

In its sample, this clonotype is medium-sized (0.01 to 0.1%). V usage is TRBV29-1 and J usage is TRBJ1-1, with a possible D match to TRBD1 (5 bases). V was cut by 3 bases and J by 5 bases, with 7 bases left in between. Germline V gene sequence: CDR1 SQVTM, CDR2 ANQGSEA. CDR3 length: 11 amino acids. The CDR3 nucleotides read TGCAGCGTTGAGGGGGGAACTGAAGCTTTCTTT. Amino acids: CSVEGGTEAFF.

In its sample, this clonotype is medium-sized (0.01 to 0.1%). This chain joins TRBV4-2 and TRBJ2-5; the match to TRBD2 covers 12 bases. CDR1 is LGHNA and CDR2 is YNFKEQ in the germline V gene. The CDR3 contains 19 residues. The J segment lost 1 base and the V segment lost 4 bases, leaving 13 bases of the junction unmatched. This CDR3 is CASSLGGSSGRASQETQYF. In nucleotides, the CDR3 is TGTGCCAGCAGCCTCGGGGGATCTAGCGGGAGGGCCAGCCAAGAGACCCAGTACTTC.

With respect to this clonotype: At one end, the junction sequence differs from germline, possibly due to a read error. The chain uses TRBV5-4 and TRBJ2-3; tentative D call: TRBD1 (5 bases). The CDR3 extends over 15 amino acids. The germline V gene has CDR1 SGHNT and CDR2 YYREEE (reference sequence). The CDR3, as DNA: TGTGACAGCAGGGTAGTGGGGCTTCGCGGTGATACGCAGTATTTT. It encodes CDSRVVGLRGDTQYF. The full variable domain, with the rest looked up from reference TRBV5-4 and TRBJ2-3, is ETGVTQSPTHLIKTRGQQVTLRCSSQSGHNTVSWYQQALGQGPQFIFQYYREEENGRGNFPPRFSGLQFPNYSSELNVNALELDDSALYLCDSRVVGLRGDTQYFGPGTRLTVL.

Comment on this clonotype: A junction boundary mismatches the germline segment, possibly from a read error. The rearrangement joins TRBV5-1 to TRBJ1-1; D is unclear. The CDR3 has 15 amino acids. Germline CDR1 and CDR2: SGHRS and YFSETQ. CDR3 in DNA: TGCACCAGCAGCGTCAGGCCGGGGTGGAACACTGAAGCTTTCTTT. It is translated as CTSSVRPGWNTEAFF.

Note on this clonotype: The conserved final phenylalanine or tryptophan is absent from the CDR3, which likely points to a read error. The V gene is TRBV5-1, the J gene TRBJ1-3; TRBD1 aligns across 8 bases. V was pared by 6 bases and J by 0 bases, with 5 bases of the junction left unmatched. The CDR3 consists of 15 residues. Germline V lookup: CDR1 SGHRS, CDR2 YFSETQ. The CDR3 bases are TGCGCCAGCAAGACAGGGGCCAACTCTGGAAACACCATATATTTA. Its translation is CASKTGANSGNTIYL.

On this clonotype itself: One end of the junction does not line up with germline, which may come from a read error. The chain links TRBV5-6 to TRBJ2-7; D not resolved. Germline V gene sequence: CDR1 SGHDT, CDR2 YYEEEE. There are 14 residues in the CDR3. The chain's CDR3 is CASSSTVARNELYF. In DNA form, the CDR3 reads TGTGCCAGCAGCTCAACCGTTGCCAGGAACGAGCTGTACTTC.